This TCR beta chain derives from a study of vaccination effects on CD4 cells after COVID-19. The wider study: The median interval between the second dose and post-vaccine sampling was 72 days.

In germline, CDR1 is LNHDA, CDR2 SQIVND (reference sequence). The CDR3 spans 14 residues. The ends were cut back, 5 bases at V and 2 bases at J, with 11 bases in the middle. Comments on this clone: Its target is unknown.

Viral peptide pools were used in the ViraFEST assay to expand antigen-specific CD4+ T cells, and sequencing came afterward. Around day 10 of culture, CD4+ T cells were separated out. Everyone in the study got two shots of either the BNT162b2 or mRNA-1273 vaccine. Generated by immunoSEQ multiplex PCR, the TCRdb table keeps only in-frame clones and is missing some. The top ten hold about 1.2% of the sample, which has approximately 61,000 clones, more than 70% seen once. Study conclusions and caveats: Recruitment yielded few convalescent patients, and the study had no early post-infection timepoints.

The sequence was collected from a human donor who received a COVID-19 vaccine. The rearrangement uses TRBV19 and TRBJ2-3; D is undetermined. Sequenced here: CD4+ T cells from PBMCs cultured with HCoV-229E spike peptides, sampled after COVID-19 vaccination. The CDR3 region is CASSFGPSTDTQYF. In DNA form, the CDR3 reads TGTGCCAGTAGTTTTGGGCCTTCCACAGATACGCAGTATTTT.